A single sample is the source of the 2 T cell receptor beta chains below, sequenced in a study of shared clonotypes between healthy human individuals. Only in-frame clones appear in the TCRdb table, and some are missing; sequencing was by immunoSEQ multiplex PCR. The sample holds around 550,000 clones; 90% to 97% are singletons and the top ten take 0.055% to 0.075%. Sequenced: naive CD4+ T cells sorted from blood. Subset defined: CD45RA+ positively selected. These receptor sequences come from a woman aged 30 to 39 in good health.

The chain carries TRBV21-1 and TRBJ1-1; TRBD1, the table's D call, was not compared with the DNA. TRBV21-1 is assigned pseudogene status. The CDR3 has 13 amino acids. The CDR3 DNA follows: TGTGCCAGACCGGACCCAGGGGGCACTGAAGCTTTCTTT. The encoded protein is CARPDPGGTEAFF.

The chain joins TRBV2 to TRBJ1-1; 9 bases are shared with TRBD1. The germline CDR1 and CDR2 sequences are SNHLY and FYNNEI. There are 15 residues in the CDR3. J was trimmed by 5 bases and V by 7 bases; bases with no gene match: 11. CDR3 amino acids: CASTWDRAFQTEAFF. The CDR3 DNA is TGTGCCAGCACATGGGACAGGGCTTTTCAAACTGAAGCTTTCTTT.